This T cell receptor beta chain was identified in a study of T cell repertoires in cytomegalovirus infection (dated by TCRdb to the late 2010s). With respect to the entire study: Recently identified HLA-C-restricted CMV epitopes, whose presentation resists viral immunomodulation, were targeted by peptide stimulations together with well-studied HLA-B-restricted epitopes. Because public TCR beta signatures pointed to carriage of CMV infection together with the matching HLA type, the HLA type of each donor mattered for the analysis. Overall study results and their limits: In the ex vivo response, HLA-C-restricted CMV-specific TCR beta clonotypes were dominant, and in two of eight donors the single most frequent clonotype came from this HLA-C-restricted group. Carriers of CMV infection plus the relevant HLA type were discriminated by the cumulative frequency of public TCR beta family members in the study cohort and in an independent roughly 380-donor cohort.

V drops 4 bases and J drops 0 bases, leaving 7 bases in between. The CDR3 runs 13 amino acids, cysteine and phenylalanine included. The read is trimmed to its CDR3 DNA, 39 bases read in frame from base 1. In its sample, this clonotype was seen many times. Its binding antigen is unknown. No qualities accompany the bases; no much larger clone lies one base away. The sample was run on an Illumina HiSeq 1500. TCRdb handled the public reads itself, with Q25 trimming in fastp and clone calling in MiXCR, and kept productive beta chains. Identical CDR3 proteins give one entry, which carries the most common genes and DNA. This sample holds some 940,000 distinct CDR3 sequences; less than 35% were observed only once. The ten largest clonotypes hold 11% to 15% of the sample. The label giving this sample's treatment or condition can be read as: in vitro stimulation with specific CMV peptide epitopes to enrich CMV-specific T cells.

The TCR originated in a human donor in good health (CMV status not recorded). Some clones in this sample may be carry-over from other donors' samples. This specimen consisted of cultured CD8+ T cells from PBMCs, obtained from culture after CMV antigen stimulation. Recombination connected TRBV12-3 or TRBV12-4 to TRBJ2-7; the D gene is possibly TRBD2, with 5 bases matching. The CDR3 region reads CASSWAGSYEQYF. The DNA sequence reads TGTGCCAGCAGTTGGGCGGGCTCCTACGAGCAGTACTTC.